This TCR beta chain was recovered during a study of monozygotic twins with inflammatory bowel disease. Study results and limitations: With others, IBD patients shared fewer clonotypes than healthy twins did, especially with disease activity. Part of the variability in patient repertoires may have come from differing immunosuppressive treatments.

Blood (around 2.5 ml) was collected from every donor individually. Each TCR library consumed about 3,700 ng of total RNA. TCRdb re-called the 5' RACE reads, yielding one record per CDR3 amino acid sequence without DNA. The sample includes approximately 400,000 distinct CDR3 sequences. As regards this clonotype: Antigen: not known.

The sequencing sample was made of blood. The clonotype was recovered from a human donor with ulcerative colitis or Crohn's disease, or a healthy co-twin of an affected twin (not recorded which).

CDR3 loop: CASSPGQQYEQYF. This chain uses TRBV3-1 with TRBJ2-7; with no DNA, the TCRdb D assignment of TRBD1 cannot be verified. The length of the CDR3 is 13 residues. Germline loops: CDR1 LGHDT, CDR2 YNNKEL (reference sequence).